The 25 T cell receptor beta chains given below trace back to one sample, sequenced in a study of blood T cell repertoires in COVID-19. Some clones are missing from TCRdb's copy, which holds only in-frame ones; the method was immunoSEQ multiplex PCR. The sample comprises 350,000 to 550,000 clones, 70% to 90% of which are singletons, and almost 2% rests with the top ten. The specimen sequenced was PBMCs or T cells enriched from blood (not recorded which). These receptors originate from a woman aged 18-29 years with acute COVID-19.

The chain has TRBV5-5 and TRBJ2-7; possibly TRBD2 for D (6 bases). With 2 bases removed from V and 5 bases from J, the gap between germline ends came to 20 bases. CDR1 SGHKS and CDR2 YYEKEE come from the germline V gene (reference sequence). This CDR3 is built from 16 residues. The CDR3 nucleotides are TGTGCCAGCAGCTTAACTCCTCGGGGGACGCAGAACGAGCAGTACTTC. This translates into CASSLTPRGTQNEQYF.

The CDR3 DNA sequence: TGTGCCAGCAGTTACGTCCGCACAGGGCTGAACACTGAAGCTTTCTTT. Translation: CASSYVRTGLNTEAFF. The chain uses TRBV6-5 and TRBJ1-1; D is possibly TRBD1 (6 bases). Germline CDR1 is MNHEY and CDR2 is SVGAGI. This CDR3 comprises 16 residues. The ends were cut back, 2 bases at V and 0 bases at J, with 13 bases in the middle.

The gene calls are TRBV6-2 or TRBV6-3 and TRBJ2-2, with TRBD1 identical over 9 bases. In germline, CDR1 is MNHEY, CDR2 SVGEGT. The CDR3 runs to 16 residues. Unmatched junction bases numbered 9, after V lost 4 bases and J lost 6 bases. This CDR3 reads CASSSNPGQGAGELFF. The CDR3 region has the DNA TGTGCCAGCAGTTCCAACCCGGGACAGGGTGCCGGGGAGCTGTTTTTT.

V and J are TRBV29-1 and TRBJ2-3; 9 nucleotides agree with TRBD1. This CDR3 comprises 14 residues. Germline CDR1 SQVTM, CDR2 ANQGSEA. V was pared by 4 bases and J by 4 bases, with 6 bases of the junction left unmatched. The DNA for the CDR3 is TGCAGCGTTGTCCGGACAGGGGCGGCAGATACGCAGTATTTT. This encodes CSVVRTGAADTQYF.

In this sample, this clone turned up once. The rearrangement uses TRBV15 and TRBJ1-5, with D perhaps matching TRBD1 (5 bases). With 3 bases removed from V and 5 bases from J, the gap between germline ends came to 23 bases. The CDR3 extends over 18 amino acids. The germline CDR1 and CDR2 sequences are LNHNV and YYDKDF (reference sequence). The CDR3 region has the DNA TGTGCCACCAGCAGTTTAGGGTATTCAGGGTATCATTATCAGCCCCAGCATTTT. Translation gives CATSSLGYSGYHYQPQHF.

The chain uses TRBV19 and TRBJ2-1; tentatively, D is TRBD2 (6 bases). The CDR3 sequence is 13 residues long. The ends were cut back, 8 bases at V and 2 bases at J, with 10 bases in the middle. CDR1 is LNHDA, CDR2 SQIVND, per germline (reference sequence). CDR3 sequence (DNA): TGTGCCAGTCGGGGGAGACCCTACAATGAGCAGTTCTTC. It is translated as CASRGRPYNEQFF.

The CDR3 DNA is TGCAGCGTTGACCTTAGCGGGGGGGGAGTCTACGAGCAGTACTTC. Translated, it gives CSVDLSGGGVYEQYF. The J gene is TRBJ2-7, the V gene TRBV29-1; the match to TRBD2 covers 11 bases. The ends lost 3 bases at V and 3 bases at J; junction bases unmatched: 7. This CDR3 comprises 15 residues. Germline lookup yields CDR1 SQVTM and CDR2 ANQGSEA.

The chain employs TRBV2 and TRBJ2-7; 8 nucleotides align to TRBD2. The CDR3 is 15 amino acids. The trim removed 8 bases at V and 5 bases at J, leaving 14 bases unmatched. Germline V gene lookup returns CDR1 SNHLY and CDR2 FYNNEI. The CDR3 here is CASLGSGSPHDEQYF. CDR3 DNA sequence: TGTGCCAGCCTAGGGAGCGGGAGCCCCCACGACGAGCAGTACTTC.

The chain couples TRBV5-1 to TRBJ2-7; 11 bases align to TRBD2. V trimming: 6 bases; J trimming: 3 bases; junction bases outside the gene matches: 2. The CDR3 sequence is 13 residues long. Germline CDR1 reads SGHRS; CDR2 reads YFSETQ. CDR3 nucleotides: TGCGCCAGCACGACTAGCGGGAACTACGAGCAGTACTTC. Its protein is CASTTSGNYEQYF.

The chain links TRBV16 to TRBJ1-3; D is perhaps TRBD1 (5 bases). V was pared by 0 bases and J by 7 bases, with 13 bases between. CDR1 and CDR2 (germline): KGHSY, FQNENV. The CDR3 consists of 15 residues. CDR3 in amino acids: CASSQSALQENTIYF. DNA of the CDR3: TGTGCCAGCAGCCAATCTGCGCTACAGGAGAACACCATATATTTT.

This chain's CDR3 is CASRTGGLNTF. CDR3 sequence (DNA): TGCGCCAGTAGGACAGGGGGCTTGAATACCTTC. The chain combines TRBV10-2 with TRBJ1-2, with TRBD1 identical over 11 bases. Germline CDR1 reads WSHSY; CDR2 reads SAAADI. The CDR3 contains 11 residues. The junction had 8 bases not matched to a gene; V was cut back by 9 bases and J by 14 bases.

The chain is built from TRBV27 and TRBJ2-1; maybe TRBD2 (6 bases). V was pared by 2 bases and J by 15 bases, with 14 bases between. The CDR3 runs 12 residues. CDR1 and CDR2 (germline): MNHEY, SMNVEV (reference sequence). Here the CDR3 reads CASSLRGGPWFF. CDR3 in DNA: TGTGCCAGCAGTTTAAGAGGAGGGCCTTGGTTCTTC.

V usage is TRBV11-3 and J usage is TRBJ2-1; 9 bases agree with TRBD2. V lost 6 bases, J lost 4 bases, and 10 bases stayed unmatched. The CDR3 runs 16 residues. Germline CDR1 is SGHNT and CDR2 is YENEEA. Written as DNA, the CDR3 is TGTGCCAGCAGTTTGGAAGGGACTAGCAGATACAATGAGCAGTTCTTC. Its translation is CASSLEGTSRYNEQFF.

This rearrangement joins TRBV6-2 or TRBV6-3 to TRBJ2-7; TRBD2 matches at 13 bases. This CDR3 spans 19 amino acids. Germline CDR1 reads MNHEY; CDR2 reads SVGEGT. Germline trimming cut 6 bases from V and 2 bases from J; bases unmatched to any gene: 16. The CDR3 DNA reads as TGTGCCAGCAGCCTAAATCCACACACTAGCGGGAGGGCCACCTACGAGCAGTACTTC. This sequence encodes CASSLNPHTSGRATYEQYF.

V is TRBV18 and J is TRBJ1-1; tentatively, D is TRBD1 (6 bases). The CDR3 is 14 amino acids. The V gene lost 5 bases and the J gene lost 5 bases, with 15 bases spanning the gap. Looked up from germline, CDR1 is KGHSH and CDR2 is LQKENI. This CDR3 is CASSSQGVRTEAFF. In nucleotides, the CDR3 is TGTGCCAGCTCATCACAGGGAGTAAGGACTGAAGCTTTCTTT.

This clone was counted between two and nine times. The chain employs TRBV12-5 and TRBJ2-7, with 7 bases matching TRBD1. The CDR3 is 12 residues long. Germline trimming cut 0 bases from V and 7 bases from J; bases unmatched to any gene: 0. Germline V gene lookup returns CDR1 LGHNT and CDR2 FRNRAP. For the CDR3, the DNA is TGTGCTAGTGGTTTGGTACAGGGGGAGCAGTACTTC. This encodes CASGLVQGEQYF.

This sequence joins TRBV2 and TRBJ1-5, with a weak D call TRBD1 (6 bases). This CDR3 has 13 residues. The V and J ends lost 8 bases and 7 bases respectively, with 15 bases between them. Germline values: CDR1 SNHLY, CDR2 FYNNEI. The CDR3 here is CASLQGLGQPQHF. The DNA of the CDR3 is TGTGCCAGCTTACAGGGATTAGGCCAGCCCCAGCATTTT.

The chain couples TRBV7-9 to TRBJ2-7; D is perhaps TRBD1 (6 bases). The length of the CDR3 is 17 residues. Trimming left V 4 bases short and J 0 bases short, with 19 bases between. The germline gives CDR1 SEHNR, CDR2 FQNEAQ (reference sequence). The CDR3 DNA reads TGTGCCAGCAGCTCAGGGACATACCTCGGTAGCTCCTACGAGCAGTACTTC. Amino acids: CASSSGTYLGSSYEQYF. The variable domain in full, with the rest retrieved from reference TRBV7-9 and TRBJ2-7, is DTGVSQNPRHKITKRGQNVTFRCDPISEHNRLYWYRQTLGQGPEFLTYFQNEAQLEKSRLLSDRFSAERPKGSFSTLEIQRTEQGDSAMYLCASSSGTYLGSSYEQYFGPGTRLTVT.

The chain is built from TRBV5-1 and TRBJ2-6; D perhaps matches TRBD1 (5 bases). The CDR3 has 19 residues. From germline, CDR1 is SGHRS and CDR2 YFSETQ. V was cut by 1 base and J by 0 bases, with 17 bases left in between. The CDR3 loop is CASSLFLRVLSSGANVLTF. The DNA of the CDR3 is TGCGCCAGCAGCTTGTTTCTCAGGGTCCTAAGCTCTGGGGCCAACGTCCTGACTTTC.

Only a few counts were recorded for this clone. The chain carries TRBV7-8 and TRBJ1-2, with D perhaps matching TRBD1 (6 bases). Germline V lookup: CDR1 SGHVS, CDR2 FQNEAQ. V was trimmed by 4 bases and J by 3 bases, leaving 18 bases between them. The CDR3 is made up of 16 amino acids. The CDR3 loop reads CASSSGTGLADYGYTF. For the CDR3, the DNA is TGTGCCAGCAGCTCGGGCACAGGGTTGGCGGACTATGGCTACACCTTC.

The chain links TRBV7-3 to TRBJ2-1; 9 bases agree with TRBD2. This CDR3 contains 16 residues. Germline V gene sequence: CDR1 SGHTA, CDR2 FQGTGA. J lost 0 bases, V lost 3 bases, and 3 bases had no gene match. In DNA form, the CDR3 reads TGTGCCAGCAGCTTTAAGCGGGGGGCCTCCTACAATGAGCAGTTCTTC. Its protein product is CASSFKRGASYNEQFF.

The rearrangement uses TRBV30 and TRBJ1-2; D unclear. Germline CDR1 and CDR2: GTSNPN and SVGIG (reference sequence). There are 14 residues in the CDR3. Trimming took 0 bases from V and 5 from J, leaving 13 bases between them. The CDR3 here is CAWSVMAGPYGYTF. Here the CDR3 DNA reads TGTGCCTGGAGTGTTATGGCGGGCCCTTATGGCTACACCTTC. Supplemented by reference TRBV30 and TRBJ1-2, the full variable domain reads SQTIHQWPATLVQPVGSPLSLECTVEGTSNPNLYWYRQAAGRGLQLLFYSVGIGQISSEVPQNLSASRPQDRQFILSSKKLLLSDSGFYLCAWSVMAGPYGYTFGSGTRLTVV.

J is TRBJ2-7 and V is TRBV9; tentative D call: TRBD2 (6 bases). V was cut by 4 bases and J by 0 bases, with 14 bases left in between. CDR1 and CDR2 from the germline V gene are SGDLS and YYNGEE. The CDR3 sequence is 15 residues long. The CDR3: CASSRRDRASYEQYF. CDR3 nucleotides: TGTGCCAGCAGCAGGAGGGACCGCGCCTCCTACGAGCAGTACTTC.

The chain has TRBV7-2 and TRBJ1-5; 9 positions agree with TRBD1. Germline-derived CDR1 and CDR2 are SGHTA and FQGNSA. Trimming removed 6 bases from V and 2 bases from J; junction bases left unmatched: 5. CDR3 length equals 15 residues. The CDR3 reads CASSQTGGGNQPQHF. In nucleotides, the CDR3 is TGTGCCAGCAGTCAAACAGGGGGCGGCAATCAGCCCCAGCATTTT.

The chain recombines TRBV2 with TRBJ1-5; the match to TRBD1 covers 12 bases. Losses at the gene ends were 5 bases for V and 6 bases for J; bases not matched to a gene: 5. Per the germline V gene, CDR1 is SNHLY and CDR2 is FYNNEI. This CDR3 has 15 amino acids. Written as DNA, the CDR3 is TGTGCCAGCAGTCGGGACAGGGGGCTGGCTCAGCCCCAGCATTTT. Translating it yields CASSRDRGLAQPQHF. The variable domain in full, with the rest retrieved from reference TRBV2 and TRBJ1-5, is EPEVTQTPSHQVTQMGQEVILRCVPISNHLYFYWYRQILGQKVEFLVSFYNNEISEKSEIFDDQFSVERPDGSNFTLKIRSTKLEDSAMYFCASSRDRGLAQPQHFGDGTRLSIL.